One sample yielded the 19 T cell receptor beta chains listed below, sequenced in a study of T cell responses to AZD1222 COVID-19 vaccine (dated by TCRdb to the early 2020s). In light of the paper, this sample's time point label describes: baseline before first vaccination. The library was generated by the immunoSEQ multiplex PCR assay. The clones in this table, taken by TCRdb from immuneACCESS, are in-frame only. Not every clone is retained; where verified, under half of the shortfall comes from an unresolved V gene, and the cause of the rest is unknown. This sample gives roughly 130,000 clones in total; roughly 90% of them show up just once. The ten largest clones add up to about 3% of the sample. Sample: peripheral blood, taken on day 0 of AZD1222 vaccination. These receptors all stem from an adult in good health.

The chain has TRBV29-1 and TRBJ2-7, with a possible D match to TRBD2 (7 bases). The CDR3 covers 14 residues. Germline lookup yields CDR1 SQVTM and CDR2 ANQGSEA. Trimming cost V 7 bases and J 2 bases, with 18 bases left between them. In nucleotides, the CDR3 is TGCAGCGGGGGCGGGGGCGGGGGTACCTACGAGCAGTACTTC. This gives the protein CSGGGGGGTYEQYF.

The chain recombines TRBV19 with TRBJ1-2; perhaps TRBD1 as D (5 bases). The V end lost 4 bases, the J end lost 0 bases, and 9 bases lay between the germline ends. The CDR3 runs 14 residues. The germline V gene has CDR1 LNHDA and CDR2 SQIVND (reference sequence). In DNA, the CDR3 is TGTGCCAGTAGTACCGGGACCGCTAACTATGGCTACACCTTC. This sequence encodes CASSTGTANYGYTF.

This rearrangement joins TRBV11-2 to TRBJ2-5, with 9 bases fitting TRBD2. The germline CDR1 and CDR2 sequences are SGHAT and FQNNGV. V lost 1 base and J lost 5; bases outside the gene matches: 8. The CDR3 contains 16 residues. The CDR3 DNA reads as TGTGCCAGCAGCTTAGGAGGTAGCGGGAGCGGGGAGACCCAGTACTTC. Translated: CASSLGGSGSGETQYF.

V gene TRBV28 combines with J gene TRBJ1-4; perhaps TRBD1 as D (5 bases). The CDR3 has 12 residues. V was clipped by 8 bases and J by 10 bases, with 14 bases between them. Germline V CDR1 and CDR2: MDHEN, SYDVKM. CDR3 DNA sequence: TGTGCCAGCCGACAGTTTCCCGGAAAACTGTTTTTT. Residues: CASRQFPGKLFF.

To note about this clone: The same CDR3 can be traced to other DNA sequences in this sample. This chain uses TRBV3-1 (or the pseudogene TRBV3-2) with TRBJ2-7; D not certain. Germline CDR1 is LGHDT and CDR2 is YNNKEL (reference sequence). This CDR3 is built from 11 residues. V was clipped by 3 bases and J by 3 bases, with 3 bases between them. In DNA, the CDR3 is TGTGCCAGCAGCCAGCTCTACGAGCAGTACTTC. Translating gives CASSQLYEQYF.

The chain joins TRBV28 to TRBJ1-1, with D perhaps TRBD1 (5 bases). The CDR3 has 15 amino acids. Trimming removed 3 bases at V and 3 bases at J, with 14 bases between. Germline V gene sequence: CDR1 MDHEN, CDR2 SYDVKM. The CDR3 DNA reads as TGTGCCAGCAGTTTTTTGGGGCAGGTAGACACTGAAGCTTTCTTT. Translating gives CASSFLGQVDTEAFF.

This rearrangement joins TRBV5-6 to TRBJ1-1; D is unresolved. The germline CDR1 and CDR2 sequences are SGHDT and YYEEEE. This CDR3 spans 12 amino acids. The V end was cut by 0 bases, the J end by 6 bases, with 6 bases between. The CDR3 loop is CASSLVTAEAFF. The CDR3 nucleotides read TGTGCCAGCAGCTTGGTTACAGCTGAAGCTTTCTTT.

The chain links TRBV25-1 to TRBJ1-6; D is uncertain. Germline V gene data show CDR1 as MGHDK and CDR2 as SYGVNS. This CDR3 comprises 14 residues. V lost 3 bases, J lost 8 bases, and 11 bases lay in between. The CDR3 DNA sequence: TGTGCCAGCAGTGACGGCTTCGGGGATTCACCCCTCCACTTT. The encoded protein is CASSDGFGDSPLHF.

The CDR3 sequence: CASTKPGTNEQYF. In nucleotides, the CDR3 is TGTGCCAGCACCAAACCAGGGACCAACGAGCAGTACTTC. This rearrangement joins TRBV6-5 to TRBJ2-7; D may correspond to TRBD1 or TRBD2 (5 bases each). This CDR3 region has 13 residues. V shed 7 bases and J shed 5 bases, with 15 bases lying between them. Germline loops: CDR1 MNHEY, CDR2 SVGAGI.

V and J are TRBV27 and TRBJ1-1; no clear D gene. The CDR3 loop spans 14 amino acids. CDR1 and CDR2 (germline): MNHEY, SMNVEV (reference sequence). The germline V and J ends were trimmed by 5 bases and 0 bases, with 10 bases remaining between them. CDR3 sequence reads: CASSGLDMNTEAFF. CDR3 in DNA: TGTGCCAGCAGTGGATTAGACATGAACACTGAAGCTTTCTTT.

CDR3 in DNA: TGTGCCAGCAGCGTGGACATCACACCTGGGGCCAACGTCCTGACTTTC. Its translation is CASSVDITPGANVLTF. The chain combines TRBV5-8 with TRBJ2-6; weak D call: TRBD1 (5 bases). Trimming cost V 4 bases and J 2 bases, with 13 bases left between them. Germline V gene lookup returns CDR1 SGHTS and CDR2 YDEGEE. The CDR3 length is 16 residues.

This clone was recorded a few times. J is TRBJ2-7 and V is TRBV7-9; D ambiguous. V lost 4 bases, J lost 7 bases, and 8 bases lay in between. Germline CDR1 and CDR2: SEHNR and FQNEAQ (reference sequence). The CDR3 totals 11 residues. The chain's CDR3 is CASSSLREQYF. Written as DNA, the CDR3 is TGTGCCAGCAGCTCGTTGAGAGAGCAGTACTTC.

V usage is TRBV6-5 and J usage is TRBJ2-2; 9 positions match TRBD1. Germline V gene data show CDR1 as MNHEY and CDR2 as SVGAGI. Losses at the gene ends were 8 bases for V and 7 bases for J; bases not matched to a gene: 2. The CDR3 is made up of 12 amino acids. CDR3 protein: CASGTGIGELFF. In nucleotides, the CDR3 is TGTGCCAGCGGGACAGGGATCGGGGAGCTGTTTTTT.

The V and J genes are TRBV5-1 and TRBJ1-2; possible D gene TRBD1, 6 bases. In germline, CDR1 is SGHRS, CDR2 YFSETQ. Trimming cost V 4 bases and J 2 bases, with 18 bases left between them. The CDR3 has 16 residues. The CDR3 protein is CASSQGGGRVNYGYTF. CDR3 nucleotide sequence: TGCGCCAGCAGCCAAGGGGGGGGCCGAGTCAACTATGGCTACACCTTC.

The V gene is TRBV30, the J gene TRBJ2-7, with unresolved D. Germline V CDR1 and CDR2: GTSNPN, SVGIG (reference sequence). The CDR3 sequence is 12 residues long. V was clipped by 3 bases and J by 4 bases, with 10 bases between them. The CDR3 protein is CAWRDPGYEQYF. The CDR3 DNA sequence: TGTGCCTGGAGGGACCCAGGATACGAGCAGTACTTC.

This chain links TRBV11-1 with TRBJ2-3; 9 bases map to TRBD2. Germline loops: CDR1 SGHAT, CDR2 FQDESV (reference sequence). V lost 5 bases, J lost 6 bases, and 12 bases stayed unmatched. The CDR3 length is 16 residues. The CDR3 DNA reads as TGTGCCAGCAGCCCCCCATTGCGCGGGAGGGCGGATACGCAGTATTTT. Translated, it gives CASSPPLRGRADTQYF.

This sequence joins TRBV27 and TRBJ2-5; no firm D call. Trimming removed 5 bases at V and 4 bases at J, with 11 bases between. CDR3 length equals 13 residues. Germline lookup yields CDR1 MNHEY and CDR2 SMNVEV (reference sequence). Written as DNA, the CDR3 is TGTGCCAGCAGTACACGTCGGGCAGAGACCCAGTACTTC. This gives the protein CASSTRRAETQYF.

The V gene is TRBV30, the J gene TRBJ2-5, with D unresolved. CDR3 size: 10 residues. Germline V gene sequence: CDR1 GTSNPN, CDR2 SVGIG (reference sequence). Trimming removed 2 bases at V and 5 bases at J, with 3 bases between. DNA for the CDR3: TGTGCCTGGAGTTGGGAGACCCAGTACTTC. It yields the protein CAWSWETQYF.

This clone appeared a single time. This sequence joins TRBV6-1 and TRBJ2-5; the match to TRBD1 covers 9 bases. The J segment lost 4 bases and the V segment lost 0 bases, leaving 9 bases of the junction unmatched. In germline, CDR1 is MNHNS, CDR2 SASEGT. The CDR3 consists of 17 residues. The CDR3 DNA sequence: TGTGCCAGCAGTGAAGCGCCGGGGACAGGGCCATTAGAGACCCAGTACTTC. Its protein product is CASSEAPGTGPLETQYF.